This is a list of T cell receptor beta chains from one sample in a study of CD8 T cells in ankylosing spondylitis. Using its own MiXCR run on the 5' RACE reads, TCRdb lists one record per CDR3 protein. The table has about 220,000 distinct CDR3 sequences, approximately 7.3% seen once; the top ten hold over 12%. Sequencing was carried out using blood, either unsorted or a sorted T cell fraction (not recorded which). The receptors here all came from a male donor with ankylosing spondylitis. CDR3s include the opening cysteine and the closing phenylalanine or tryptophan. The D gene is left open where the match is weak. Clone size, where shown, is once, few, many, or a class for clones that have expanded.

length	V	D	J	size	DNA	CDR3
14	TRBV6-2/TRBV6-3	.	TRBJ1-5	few	TGTGCCAGCAGTTATCCCGGGACTTGGCAGCCCCAGCATTTT	CASSYPGTWQPQHF
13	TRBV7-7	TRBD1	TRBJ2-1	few	TGTGCTAGCAGCGACAGGGGAGGCAATGAGCAGTTCTTC	CASSDRGGNEQFF
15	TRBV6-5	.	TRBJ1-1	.	TGTGCCAGCAGTTACTCCGTTGGGTTGAACACTGAAGCTTTCTTT	CASSYSVGLNTEAFF
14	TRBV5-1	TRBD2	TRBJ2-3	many	TGCGCCAGCAGCTTGGAGCGGGGGGCAGATACGCAGTATTTT	CASSLERGADTQYF
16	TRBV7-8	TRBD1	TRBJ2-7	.	TGTGCCAGCAGCTCATCGGGACAGAGACCCCTGCGCGAGCAGTACTTC	CASSSSGQRPLREQYF
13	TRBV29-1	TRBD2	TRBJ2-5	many	TGCAGCGTAGGACTAGCGGGGAAAGAGACCCAGTACTTC	CSVGLAGKETQYF
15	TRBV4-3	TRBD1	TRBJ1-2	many	TGCGCCAGCAGCCAAGTAGGGGGCGCCGGCTATGGCTACACCTTC	CASSQVGGAGYGYTF
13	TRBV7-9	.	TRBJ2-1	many	TGTGCCAGCAGCTCCCCCCTTTACAATGAGCAGTTCTTC	CASSSPLYNEQFF
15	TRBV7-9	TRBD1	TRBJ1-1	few	TGTGCCAGCAGCTTAGCATGGGACAGGGACACTGAAGCTTTCTTT	CASSLAWDRDTEAFF
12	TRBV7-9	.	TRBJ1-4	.	TGTGCCAGCACGTGGTCTAATGAAAAACTGTTTTTT	CASTWSNEKLFF
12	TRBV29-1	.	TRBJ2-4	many	TGCAGCGCCCACGAGGTTGGAAACATTCAGTACTTC	CSAHEVGNIQYF
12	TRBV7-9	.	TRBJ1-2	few	TGTGCCAGCAGCTTAGGGGCTCGGAGCTACACCTTC	CASSLGARSYTF
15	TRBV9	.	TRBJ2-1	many	TGTGCCAGCAGACGGACAGAGAGCTCCTACAATGAGCAGTTCTTC	CASRRTESSYNEQFF
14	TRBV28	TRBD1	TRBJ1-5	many	TGTGCCAGCACGGACAGGGGTAGCAATCAGCCCCAGCATTTT	CASTDRGSNQPQHF